Here is one T cell receptor beta chain with its context. Its antigen is as yet unknown. TCRdb recomputed calls from the 5' RACE reads with MiXCR, one row per CDR3 protein. The sample consists of about 920,000 distinct CDR3 sequences, around 12% of them appearing once. This record belongs to a study of identical twins. Findings and limits, study-wide: Twins shared beta out-of-frame sequences in excess, but this excess was weaker.

This same sample was also part of a study on yellow fever vaccine responses in identical twins.

Material: PBMCs. The source is a woman aged 18-29 years in good health.

DNA for the CDR3: TGCGCCAGCAGCCCCTCAGGGACAGGGACGAACACCGGGGAGCTGTTTTTT. This translates into CASSPSGTGTNTGELFF. V is TRBV4-1 and J is TRBJ2-2, with 9 bases fitting TRBD1. The CDR3 consists of 17 residues. The germline V gene encodes CDR1 MGHRA and CDR2 YSYEKL. Germline trimming cut 4 bases from V and 0 bases from J; bases unmatched to any gene: 6.